One TCR beta chain is described in this entry. Its antigen is unidentified. Trimming left V 7 bases short and J 3 bases short, with 14 bases between. This CDR3 spans 14 amino acids. The data are from a study of post-analysis software for immune sequencing data. Study-wide results and caveats: A few TRBV segments were significantly more frequent in patients than in controls. TRBV5-6, TRBV5-1 and TRBV20-1 were among these segments.

Presence of unique molecular identifiers characterized the TCR beta cDNA libraries. TCRdb used MiXCR to reprocess the PCR reads, holding one entry per CDR3 protein. The table shows 550,000 to 700,000 distinct CDR3 sequences, with about 40% occurring only once. The chain links TRBV12-3 or TRBV12-4 to TRBJ2-3; D is unresolved. Source material: blood. This clonotype was obtained from a girl aged 5-17 years with multiple sclerosis. In DNA form, the CDR3 reads TGTGCCAGCACGCCTTCGTCGCTTACAGATACGCAGTATTTT. Translating gives CASTPSSLTDTQYF.